The next 8 T cell receptor beta chains were all read from a single sample in a study of blood T cell repertoires in COVID-19. Produced via immunoSEQ multiplex PCR; TCRdb's table is partial and in-frame only. There are just under 50,000 clones in the sample; 65% to 90% occur only once, and less than 10% lies in the top ten. The specimen was peripheral blood. Every receptor here comes from a human donor in a cohort sampled during active COVID-19.

V is TRBV27 and J is TRBJ2-1, with 14 bases aligning to TRBD2. CDR1 and CDR2 from the germline V gene are MNHEY and SMNVEV (reference sequence). The CDR3 loop spans 17 amino acids. Trimming at V came to 3 bases and at J to 2 bases, leaving 3 bases not matched to a gene. The CDR3 DNA is TGTGCCAGCAGTTTCGAGACTAGCGGGAGGGCCTACAATGAGCAGTTCTTC. This gives the protein CASSFETSGRAYNEQFF.

The CDR3 reads CAWKGKGGSGNTIYF. CDR3 nucleotide sequence: TGTGCCTGGAAGGGAAAGGGAGGATCTGGAAACACCATATATTTT. The chain uses TRBV30 and TRBJ1-3; no clear D. Trimming took 4 bases from V and 1 from J, leaving 14 bases between them. The CDR3 consists of 15 residues. Germline V gives CDR1 GTSNPN, CDR2 SVGIG (reference sequence).

By proportion, this clone is medium-sized. V usage is TRBV6-4 and J usage is TRBJ2-1; 9 nucleotides agree with TRBD2. Losses at the gene ends were 0 bases for V and 9 bases for J; bases not matched to a gene: 6. This CDR3 region has 15 residues. The V gene's germline CDR1 is MRHNA and CDR2 SNTAGT. CDR3 residues: CASSDSTDSGGEQFF. CDR3 sequence (DNA): TGTGCCAGCAGTGACTCGACTGATAGCGGGGGTGAGCAGTTCTTC.

This clone appeared a single time. The V gene is TRBV14, the J gene TRBJ2-6; D possibly corresponds to TRBD1 (6 bases). With 5 bases removed from V and 4 bases from J, the gap between germline ends came to 9 bases. The CDR3 spans 14 residues. The V gene's germline CDR1 is SGHDN and CDR2 FVKESK. CDR3 loop: CASSDRSGANVLTF. The CDR3, as DNA: TGTGCCAGCAGCGACAGGTCCGGGGCCAACGTCCTGACTTTC.

J is TRBJ2-3 and V is TRBV18; 8 nucleotides align to TRBD2. The ends lost 2 bases at V and 4 bases at J; junction bases unmatched: 2. Germline CDR1 KGHSH, CDR2 LQKENI. This CDR3 has 14 amino acids. CDR3 nucleotides: TGTGCCAGCTCACCAAGGCGGGAGGCAGATACGCAGTATTTT. Translation: CASSPRREADTQYF.

This clone appeared once. The chain employs TRBV6-6 and TRBJ1-2; D perhaps matches TRBD1 (5 bases). Per germline, CDR1 MNHNY and CDR2 SVGAGI (reference sequence). This CDR3 comprises 13 residues. Trimming shortened V by 6 bases and J by 0 bases, and 8 bases separated the two germline ends. CDR3 coding DNA: TGTGCCAGCAGCGAGACAGCTAACTATGGCTACACCTTC. The encoded protein is CASSETANYGYTF.

The J gene is TRBJ2-1, the V gene TRBV19; D is perhaps TRBD2 (6 bases). The CDR3 spans 12 residues. V was pared by 5 bases and J by 16 bases, with 18 bases between. Germline loops: CDR1 LNHDA, CDR2 SQIVND (reference sequence). The CDR3 bases are TGTGCCAGTAGTGACTCGGGCAGGGAGGTATTCTTC. As protein: CASSDSGREVFF.

The rearrangement uses TRBV30 and TRBJ1-2; maybe TRBD1 (5 bases). The CDR3 consists of 12 residues. In germline, CDR1 is GTSNPN, CDR2 SVGIG (reference sequence). V lost 0 bases and J lost 5, with 7 bases in between. The CDR3: CAWSVGEYGYTF. Written as DNA, the CDR3 is TGTGCCTGGAGTGTAGGGGAATATGGCTACACCTTC.